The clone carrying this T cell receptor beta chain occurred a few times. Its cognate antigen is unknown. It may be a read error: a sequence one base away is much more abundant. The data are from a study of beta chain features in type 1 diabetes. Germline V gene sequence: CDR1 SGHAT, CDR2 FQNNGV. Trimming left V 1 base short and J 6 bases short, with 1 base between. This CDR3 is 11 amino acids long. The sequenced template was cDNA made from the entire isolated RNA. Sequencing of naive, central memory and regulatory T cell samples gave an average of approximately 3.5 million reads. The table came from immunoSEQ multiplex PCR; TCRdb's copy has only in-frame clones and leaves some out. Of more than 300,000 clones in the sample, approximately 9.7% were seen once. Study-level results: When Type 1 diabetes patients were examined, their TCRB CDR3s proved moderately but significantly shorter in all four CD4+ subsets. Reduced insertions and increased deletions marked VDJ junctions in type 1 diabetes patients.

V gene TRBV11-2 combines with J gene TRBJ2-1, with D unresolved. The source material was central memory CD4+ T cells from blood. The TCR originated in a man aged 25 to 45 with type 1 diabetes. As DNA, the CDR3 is TGTGCCAGCAGCTTAGTCAATGAGCAGTTCTTC. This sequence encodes CASSLVNEQFF.